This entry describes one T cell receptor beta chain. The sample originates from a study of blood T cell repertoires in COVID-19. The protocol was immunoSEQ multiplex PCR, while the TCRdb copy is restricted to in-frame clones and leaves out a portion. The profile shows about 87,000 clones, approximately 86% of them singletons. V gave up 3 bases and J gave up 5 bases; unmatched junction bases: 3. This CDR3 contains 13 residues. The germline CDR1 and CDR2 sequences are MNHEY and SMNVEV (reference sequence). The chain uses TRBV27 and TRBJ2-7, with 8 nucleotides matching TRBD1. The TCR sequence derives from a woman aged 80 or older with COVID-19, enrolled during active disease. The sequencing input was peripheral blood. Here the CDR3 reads CASSFQGAHEQYF. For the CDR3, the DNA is TGTGCCAGCAGTTTTCAGGGGGCTCACGAGCAGTACTTC.